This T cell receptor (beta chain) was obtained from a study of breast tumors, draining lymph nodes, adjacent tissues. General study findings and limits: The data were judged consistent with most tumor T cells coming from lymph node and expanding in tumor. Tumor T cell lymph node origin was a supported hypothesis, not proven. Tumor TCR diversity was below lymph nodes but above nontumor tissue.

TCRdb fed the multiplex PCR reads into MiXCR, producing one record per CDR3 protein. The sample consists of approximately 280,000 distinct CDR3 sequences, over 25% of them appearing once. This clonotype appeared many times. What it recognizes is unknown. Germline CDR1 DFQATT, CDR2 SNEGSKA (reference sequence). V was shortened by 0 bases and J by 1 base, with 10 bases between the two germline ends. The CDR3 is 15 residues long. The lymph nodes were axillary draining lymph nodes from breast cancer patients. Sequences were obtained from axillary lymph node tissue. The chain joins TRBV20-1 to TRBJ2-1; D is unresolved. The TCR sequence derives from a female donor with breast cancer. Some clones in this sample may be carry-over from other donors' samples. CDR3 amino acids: CSARDLTNSYNEQFF. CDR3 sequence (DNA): TGCAGTGCTAGAGATCTGACGAATTCCTACAATGAGCAGTTCTTC.